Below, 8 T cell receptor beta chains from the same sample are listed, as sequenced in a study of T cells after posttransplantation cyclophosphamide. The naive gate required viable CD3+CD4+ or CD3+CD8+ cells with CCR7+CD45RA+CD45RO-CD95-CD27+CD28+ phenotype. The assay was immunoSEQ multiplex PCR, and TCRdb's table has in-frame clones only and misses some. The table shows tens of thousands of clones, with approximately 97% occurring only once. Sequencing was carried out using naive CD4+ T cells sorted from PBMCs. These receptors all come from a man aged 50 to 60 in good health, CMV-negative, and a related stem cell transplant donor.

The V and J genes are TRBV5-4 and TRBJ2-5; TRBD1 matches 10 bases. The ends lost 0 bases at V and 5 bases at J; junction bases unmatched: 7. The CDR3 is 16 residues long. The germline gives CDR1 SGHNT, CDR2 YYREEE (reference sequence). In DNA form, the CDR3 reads TGTGCCAGCAGCTTGGCCACAGGGACAGGGGATGAGACCCAGTACTTC. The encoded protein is CASSLATGTGDETQYF.

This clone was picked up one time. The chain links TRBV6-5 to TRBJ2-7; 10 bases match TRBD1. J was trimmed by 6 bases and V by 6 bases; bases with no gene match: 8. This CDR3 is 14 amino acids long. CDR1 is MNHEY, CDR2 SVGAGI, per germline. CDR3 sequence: CASRRQGARGEQYF. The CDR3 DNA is TGTGCCAGCAGGAGACAGGGGGCAAGAGGCGAGCAGTACTTC.

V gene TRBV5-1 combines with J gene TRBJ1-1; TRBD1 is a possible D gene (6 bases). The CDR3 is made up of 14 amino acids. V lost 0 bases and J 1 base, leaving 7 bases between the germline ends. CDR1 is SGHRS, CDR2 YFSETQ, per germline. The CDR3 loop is CASSLEGQNTEAFF. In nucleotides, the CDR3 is TGCGCCAGCAGCTTGGAGGGACAGAACACTGAAGCTTTCTTT.

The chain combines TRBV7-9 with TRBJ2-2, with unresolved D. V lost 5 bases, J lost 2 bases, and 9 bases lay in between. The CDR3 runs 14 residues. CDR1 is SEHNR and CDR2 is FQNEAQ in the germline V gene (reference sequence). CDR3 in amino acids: CASSLRANTGELFF. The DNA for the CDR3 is TGTGCCAGCAGCCTCCGCGCCAACACCGGGGAGCTGTTTTTT.

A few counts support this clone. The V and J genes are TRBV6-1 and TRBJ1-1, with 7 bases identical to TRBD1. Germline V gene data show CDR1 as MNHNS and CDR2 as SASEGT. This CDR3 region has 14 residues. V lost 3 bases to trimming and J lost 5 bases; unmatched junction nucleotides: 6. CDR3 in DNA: TGTGCCAGCAGTGAGGGCTCAGGGGGAACTGAAGCTTTCTTT. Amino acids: CASSEGSGGTEAFF.

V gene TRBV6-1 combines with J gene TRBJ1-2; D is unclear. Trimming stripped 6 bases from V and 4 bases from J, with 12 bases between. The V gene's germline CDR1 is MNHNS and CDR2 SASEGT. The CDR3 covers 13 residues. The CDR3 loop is CASRATVGYGYTF. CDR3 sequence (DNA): TGTGCCAGCAGGGCCACAGTAGGCTATGGCTACACCTTC.

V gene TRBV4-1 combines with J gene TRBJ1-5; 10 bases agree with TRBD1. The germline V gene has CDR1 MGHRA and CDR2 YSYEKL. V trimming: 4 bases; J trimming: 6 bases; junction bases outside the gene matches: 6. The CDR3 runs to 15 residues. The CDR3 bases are TGCGCCAGCAGCCCGGGACAGGGGTTTGTTCAGCCCCAGCATTTT. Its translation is CASSPGQGFVQPQHF.

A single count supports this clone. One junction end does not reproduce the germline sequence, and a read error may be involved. CDR3 in DNA: TGTGCTAGCAGCTTAGGAAGGGACAGGTTCCACACCGGGGAGCTGTTTTTT. Protein sequence: CASSLGRDRFHTGELFF. The V call is TRBV7-7, the J call TRBJ2-2; 8 positions match TRBD1. The germline V gene has CDR1 SSHAT and CDR2 FNYEAQ (reference sequence). The CDR3 runs to 17 residues.